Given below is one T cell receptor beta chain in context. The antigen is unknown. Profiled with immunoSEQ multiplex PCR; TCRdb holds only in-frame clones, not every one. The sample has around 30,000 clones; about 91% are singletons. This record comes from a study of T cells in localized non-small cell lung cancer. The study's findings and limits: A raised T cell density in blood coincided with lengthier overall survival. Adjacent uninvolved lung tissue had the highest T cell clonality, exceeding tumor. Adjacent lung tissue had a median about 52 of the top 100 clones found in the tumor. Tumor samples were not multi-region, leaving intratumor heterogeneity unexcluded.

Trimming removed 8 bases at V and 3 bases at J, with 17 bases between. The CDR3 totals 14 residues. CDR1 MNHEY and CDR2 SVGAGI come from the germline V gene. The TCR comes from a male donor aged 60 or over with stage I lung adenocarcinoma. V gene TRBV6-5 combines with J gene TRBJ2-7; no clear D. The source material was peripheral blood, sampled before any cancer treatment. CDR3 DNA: TGTGCCAGCTTGGGTGATGCACCGTTCTACGAGCAGTACTTC. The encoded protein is CASLGDAPFYEQYF.